The rows below give T cell receptor beta chains drawn from one sample of a study of human T cells and chemical hapten exposure. A single record per CDR3 protein comes from TCRdb applying MiXCR to the RACE reads. The table has more than 70,000 distinct CDR3 sequences, approximately 9.7% seen once. Sequencing input: whole blood. These receptors all come from a female donor in good health. Some clones in this sample may be carry-over from other donors' samples. The CDR3 runs from the conserved cysteine through the conserved F or W. The order of the fields is D gene, clone size, V gene, J gene, CDR3 protein, CDR3 DNA. A D gene is named only where the DNA matches it firmly. Clone size is shown for a subset of rows, as once, few, many or a class of expanded clone.

>-|-|TRBV28|TRBJ1-3
CASIRGAGNTIYF
TGTGCCAGCATTCGCGGGGCTGGAAACACCATATATTTT
>-|many|TRBV28|TRBJ2-1
CASSLGAGTRSYNEQFF
TGTGCCAGCAGTTTAGGGGCCGGGACCCGCTCCTACAATGAGCAGTTCTTC
>-|many|TRBV6-1|TRBJ1-1
CASSERGHTEAFF
TGTGCCAGCAGTGAGCGGGGGCACACTGAAGCTTTCTTT
>TRBD2|-|TRBV23-1|TRBJ2-1
CATLTSGEIKFNYNEQFF
TGCGCCACCCTTACTAGCGGGGAGATCAAATTCAACTACAATGAGCAGTTCTTC
>-|many|TRBV6-1|TRBJ2-1
CASSVGDGSYNEQFF
TGTGCCAGCAGTGTAGGGGACGGCTCCTACAATGAGCAGTTCTTC
>-|many|TRBV29-1|TRBJ2-2
CSVEFWTGELFF
TGCAGCGTTGAGTTCTGGACCGGGGAGCTGTTTTTT
>-|many|TRBV4-3|TRBJ1-3
CASSQERESFSGNTIYF
TGCGCCAGCAGCCAAGAACGAGAAAGCTTCTCTGGAAACACCATATATTTT
>-|-|TRBV12-3/TRBV12-4|TRBJ2-3
CASSRSDTQYF
TGTGCCAGCAGTCGGTCAGATACGCAGTATTTT
>TRBD1|-|TRBV4-2|TRBJ2-5
CASSQTGDQETQYF
TGTGCCAGCAGCCAAACAGGGGACCAAGAGACCCAGTACTTC
>TRBD2|-|TRBV30|TRBJ2-7
CAWSVLAGGEQYF
TGTGCCTGGAGTGTACTAGCGGGAGGTGAGCAGTACTTC
>TRBD1|many|TRBV7-7|TRBJ2-5
CASSSGTAIQETQYF
TGTGCCAGCAGCTCCGGGACAGCCATCCAAGAGACCCAGTACTTC
>-|-|TRBV28|TRBJ2-7
CASSLRSYYEQYF
TGTGCCAGCAGTTTAAGGAGCTATTACGAGCAGTACTTC
>TRBD1|few|TRBV19|TRBJ1-1
CASTPGTGSGTEAFF
TGTGCCAGCACTCCCGGGACAGGGTCGGGCACTGAAGCTTTCTTT
>-|-|TRBV20-1|TRBJ2-6
CSARRVSGANVLTF
TGCAGTGCTAGAAGGGTATCTGGGGCCAACGTCCTGACTTTC
>-|many|TRBV11-2|TRBJ2-1
CASSPSSYNEQFF
TGTGCCAGCAGTCCGAGCTCCTACAATGAGCAGTTCTTC
>TRBD2|few|TRBV7-2|TRBJ2-3
CASSPDLAGVTDTQYF
TGTGCCAGCAGCCCGGACCTAGCGGGAGTAACAGATACGCAGTATTTT
>-|-|TRBV2|TRBJ1-2
CASRFSVSYTF
TGTGCCAGCCGATTCAGTGTGAGCTACACCTTC
>-|-|TRBV2|TRBJ2-1
CASSEAHEQFF
TGTGCCAGCAGTGAAGCGCATGAGCAGTTCTTC
>-|-|TRBV3-1|TRBJ1-1
CASSRVHPPTGVNTEAFF
TGTGCCAGCAGCCGCGTACACCCTCCTACAGGAGTGAACACTGAAGCTTTCTTT
>-|many|TRBV6-5|TRBJ1-4
CASSYSAQGGEKLFF
TGTGCCAGCAGTTACTCTGCACAGGGAGGTGAAAAACTGTTTTTT
>TRBD2|-|TRBV7-6|TRBJ2-3
CASSSSGTSGTDTQYF
TGTGCCAGCAGCTCCTCCGGGACTAGCGGTACAGATACGCAGTATTTT
>-|-|TRBV14|TRBJ2-6
CASSPPGAWSGANVLTF
TGTGCCAGCAGCCCGCCGGGGGCCTGGTCTGGGGCCAACGTCCTGACTTTC
>TRBD1|-|TRBV7-9|TRBJ2-5
CASSREAGTGGHQETQYF
TGTGCCAGCAGCCGTGAAGCGGGGACAGGGGGCCACCAAGAGACCCAGTACTTC
>-|-|TRBV7-9|TRBJ2-7
CASSSSLGEQYF
TGTGCCAGCAGTTCCTCCTTGGGCGAGCAGTACTTC
>TRBD1|-|TRBV10-3|TRBJ2-7
CAISEKDRGHYEQYF
TGTGCCATCAGTGAGAAGGACAGGGGGCACTACGAGCAGTACTTC
>TRBD2|few|TRBV11-2|TRBJ2-5
CASSSLAAGETQYF
TGTGCCAGCAGCTCCCTAGCGGCCGGAGAGACCCAGTACTTC
>-|many|TRBV5-1|TRBJ2-5
CASSLGMGPQETQYF
TGCGCCAGCAGCTTGGGAATGGGACCTCAGGAGACCCAGTACTTC
>-|many|TRBV20-1|TRBJ1-5
CSARFTEDQPQHF
TGCAGTGCTAGGTTTACCGAGGATCAGCCCCAGCATTTT
>-|many|TRBV20-1|TRBJ2-5
CSVLYRTGTKETQYF
TGCAGTGTATTATATCGGACCGGGACGAAAGAGACCCAGTACTTC
>-|many|TRBV2|TRBJ1-1
CASSLSLNTEAFF
TGTGCCAGCAGTTTAAGTTTGAACACTGAAGCTTTCTTT
>TRBD2|many|TRBV19|TRBJ2-4
CASKDGGGVNKNIQYF
TGTGCCAGTAAGGACGGGGGAGGGGTAAACAAAAACATTCAGTACTTC
>-|-|TRBV7-2|TRBJ2-3
CATKRQTTDTQYF
TGTGCCACCAAGAGGCAGACCACAGATACGCAGTATTTT
>TRBD1|many|TRBV5-1|TRBJ1-1
CASSFYRDRATEAFF
TGCGCCAGCAGCTTCTACCGGGACAGGGCCACTGAAGCTTTCTTT
>-|-|TRBV7-2|TRBJ2-2
CASSTRAGFNTGELFF
TGTGCCAGCAGCACCCGTGCAGGGTTCAACACCGGGGAGCTGTTTTTT
>-|-|TRBV7-2|TRBJ2-3
CASSLGSPDTQYF
TGTGCCAGCAGCTTGGGCTCGCCCGATACGCAGTATTTT
>-|few|TRBV27|TRBJ2-7
CASSLSPGGPAYEQYF
TGTGCCAGCAGTTTAAGTCCAGGGGGGCCTGCCTACGAGCAGTACTTC
>-|-|TRBV12-3/TRBV12-4|TRBJ2-3
CASFPAGYTDTQYF
TGTGCCAGCTTCCCCGCCGGGTACACAGATACGCAGTATTTT
>TRBD1|few|TRBV19|TRBJ2-5
CASSVTGASTQETQYF
TGTGCCAGTAGTGTGACAGGGGCCTCCACCCAAGAGACCCAGTACTTC
>-|-|TRBV20-1|TRBJ2-7
CSARVPSAYEQYF
TGCAGTGCTAGAGTCCCCAGCGCCTACGAGCAGTACTTC
>-|few|TRBV7-9|TRBJ2-5
CASSVLKYQETQYF
TGTGCCAGCAGCGTTCTCAAGTACCAAGAGACCCAGTACTTC
>-|many|TRBV28|TRBJ2-7
CASSVIGISGSYEQYF
TGTGCCAGCAGTGTAATAGGGATATCGGGCTCCTACGAGCAGTACTTC
>-|many|TRBV7-9|TRBJ2-5
CASSLEGQNQETQYF
TGTGCCAGCAGCTTAGAGGGTCAGAACCAAGAGACCCAGTACTTC